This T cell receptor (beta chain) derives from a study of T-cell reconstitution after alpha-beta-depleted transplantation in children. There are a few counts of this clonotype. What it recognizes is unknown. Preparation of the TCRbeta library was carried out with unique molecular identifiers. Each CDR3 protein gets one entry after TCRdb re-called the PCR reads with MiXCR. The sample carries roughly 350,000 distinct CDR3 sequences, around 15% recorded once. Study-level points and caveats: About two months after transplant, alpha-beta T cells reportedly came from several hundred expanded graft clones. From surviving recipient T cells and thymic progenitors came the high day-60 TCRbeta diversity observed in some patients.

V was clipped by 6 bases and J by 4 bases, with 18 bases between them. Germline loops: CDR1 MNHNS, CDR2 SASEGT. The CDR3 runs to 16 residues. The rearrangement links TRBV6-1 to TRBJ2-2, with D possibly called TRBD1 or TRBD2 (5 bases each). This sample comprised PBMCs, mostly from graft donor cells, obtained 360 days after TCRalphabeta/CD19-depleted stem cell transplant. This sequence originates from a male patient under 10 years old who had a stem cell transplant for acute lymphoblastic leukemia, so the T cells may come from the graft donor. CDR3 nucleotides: TGTGCCAGCAGCCCCTCACCCGGGGCGGGCACCGGGGAGCTGTTTTTT. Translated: CASSPSPGAGTGELFF.